A selection of T cell receptor beta chains follows, all from one sample in a study of blood T cell repertoires in COVID-19. The repertoire was sequenced with immunoSEQ multiplex PCR; TCRdb's copy has only in-frame clones and lacks some. In the table there are about 100,000 clones, around four fifths of which are singletons. Sequenced input: peripheral blood. The receptors were sampled from a human donor in a cohort sampled during active COVID-19. CDR3s include the opening cysteine and the closing phenylalanine or tryptophan. The D gene is left open where the match is weak. Some rows have no size entry. The others give once, few or many, or a class for an expanded clone.

V,D,size,length,J,CDR3,DNA
TRBV19,TRBD2,few,15,TRBJ2-1,CASTLSGGLGNEQFF,TGTGCCAGTACTTTGAGCGGGGGTCTAGGGAATGAGCAGTTCTTC
TRBV27,NA,NA,13,TRBJ1-2,CASSPDGNYGYTF,TGTGCCAGCAGTCCCGACGGGAACTATGGCTACACCTTC
TRBV5-4,TRBD1,NA,15,TRBJ2-7,CASSLGGQGHYEQYF,TGTGCCAGCAGCTTGGGGGGACAGGGCCATTACGAGCAGTACTTC
TRBV27,NA,once,16,TRBJ2-2,CASSPRQRLVTGELFF,TGTGCCAGCAGTCCGAGACAGAGACTAGTAACCGGGGAGCTGTTTTTT
TRBV5-6,NA,NA,12,TRBJ1-1,CASSKQDTEAFF,TGTGCCAGCAGCAAACAGGACACTGAAGCTTTCTTT
TRBV15,NA,NA,14,TRBJ1-1,CATSRDVGGGEAFF,TGTGCCACCAGCAGAGATGTAGGCGGGGGTGAAGCTTTCTTT
TRBV28,NA,NA,16,TRBJ1-5,CASSFTRGDGNQPQHF,TGTGCCAGCAGTTTCACGCGGGGCGACGGCAATCAGCCCCAGCATTTT
TRBV6-5,NA,NA,14,TRBJ1-1,CASIRSQGFSEAFF,TGTGCCAGCATAAGATCCCAGGGTTTCTCTGAAGCTTTCTTT
TRBV18,TRBD1,NA,14,TRBJ1-1,CASSPSGGNTEAFF,TGTGCCAGCTCACCATCAGGGGGGAACACTGAAGCTTTCTTT
TRBV29-1,TRBD2,NA,15,TRBJ2-1,CSVEGTSGSVNEQFF,TGCAGCGTTGAAGGGACTAGCGGGAGCGTCAATGAGCAGTTCTTC
TRBV27,NA,many,13,TRBJ2-1,CASSPGSGNEQFF,TGTGCCAGCAGCCCGGGGTCCGGCAATGAGCAGTTCTTC
TRBV10-2,NA,NA,14,TRBJ2-1,CASSSTSSYNEQFF,TGCGCCAGCAGTTCGACTAGTTCCTACAATGAGCAGTTCTTC
TRBV9,TRBD1,NA,15,TRBJ1-5,CASSRDRESNQPQHF,TGTGCCAGCTCCCGGGACAGGGAAAGCAATCAGCCCCAGCATTTT
TRBV12-3/TRBV12-4,TRBD2,NA,13,TRBJ2-7,CASSLAGVSEQYF,TGTGCCAGCAGTCTAGCGGGAGTTAGTGAGCAGTACTTC
TRBV10-3,NA,NA,15,TRBJ2-7,CAISEGPGLFYEQYF,TGTGCCATCAGTGAGGGCCCAGGATTATTCTACGAGCAGTACTTC
TRBV7-8,NA,NA,14,TRBJ1-5,CASSLARRDQPQHF,TGTGCCAGCAGCTTAGCGCGGCGGGATCAGCCCCAGCATTTT